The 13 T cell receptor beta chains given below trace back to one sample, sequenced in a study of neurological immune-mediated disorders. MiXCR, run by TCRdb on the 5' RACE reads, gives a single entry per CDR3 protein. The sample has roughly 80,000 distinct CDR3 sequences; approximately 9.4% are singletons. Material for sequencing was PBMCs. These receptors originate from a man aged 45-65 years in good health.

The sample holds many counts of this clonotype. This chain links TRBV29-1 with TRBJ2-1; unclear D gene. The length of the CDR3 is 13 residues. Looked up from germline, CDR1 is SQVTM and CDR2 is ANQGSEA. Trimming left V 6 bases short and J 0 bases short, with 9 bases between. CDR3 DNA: TGCAGCGTGCAACATAGCTCCTACAATGAGCAGTTCTTC. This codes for CSVQHSSYNEQFF.

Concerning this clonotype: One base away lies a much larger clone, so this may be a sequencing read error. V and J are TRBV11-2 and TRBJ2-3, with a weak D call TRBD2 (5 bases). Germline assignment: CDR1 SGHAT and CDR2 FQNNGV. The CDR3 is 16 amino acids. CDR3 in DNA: TGTTCCAGCAGCTTAGTCACGCGGGCAGTCGGAGATACGCAGTATTTT. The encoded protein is CSSSLVTRAVGDTQYF. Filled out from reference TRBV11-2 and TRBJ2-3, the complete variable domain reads EAGVAQSPRYKIIEKRQSVAFWCNPISGHATLYWYQQILGQGPKLLIQFQNNGVVDDSQLPKDRFSAERLKGVDSTLKIQPAKLEDSAVYLCSSSLVTRAVGDTQYFGPGTRLTVL.

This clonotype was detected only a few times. CDR3 protein: CASSYPRPDTQYF. CDR3 bases: TGTGCCAGCAGTTACCCGAGACCAGATACGCAGTATTTT. The rearrangement links TRBV6-2 or TRBV6-3 to TRBJ2-3; no clear D gene. The CDR3 extends over 13 amino acids. Between the trimmed V and J ends, which lost 2 bases and 4 bases, there was a span of 7 bases. Germline values: CDR1 MNHEY, CDR2 SVGEGT.

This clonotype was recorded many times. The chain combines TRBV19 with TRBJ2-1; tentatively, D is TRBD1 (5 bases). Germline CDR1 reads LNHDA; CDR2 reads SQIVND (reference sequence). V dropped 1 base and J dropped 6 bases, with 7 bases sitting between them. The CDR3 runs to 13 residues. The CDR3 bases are TGTGCCAGTAGTATAGTTAGGGGCAATGAGCAGTTCTTC. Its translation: CASSIVRGNEQFF.

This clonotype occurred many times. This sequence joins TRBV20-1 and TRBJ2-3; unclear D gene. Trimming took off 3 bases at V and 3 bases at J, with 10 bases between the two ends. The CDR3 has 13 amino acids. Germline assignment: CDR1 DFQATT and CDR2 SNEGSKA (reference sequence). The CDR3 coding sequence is TGCAGTGCTAGTTCGCCCGGGACAGATACGCAGTATTTT. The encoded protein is CSASSPGTDTQYF.

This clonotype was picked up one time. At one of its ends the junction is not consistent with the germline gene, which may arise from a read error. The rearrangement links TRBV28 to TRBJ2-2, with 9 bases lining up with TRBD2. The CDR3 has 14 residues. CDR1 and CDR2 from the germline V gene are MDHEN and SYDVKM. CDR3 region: CASSIAGVTGELFF. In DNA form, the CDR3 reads TGTGCCAGCTCCATAGCGGGGGTCACCGGTGAGCTGTTTTTT.

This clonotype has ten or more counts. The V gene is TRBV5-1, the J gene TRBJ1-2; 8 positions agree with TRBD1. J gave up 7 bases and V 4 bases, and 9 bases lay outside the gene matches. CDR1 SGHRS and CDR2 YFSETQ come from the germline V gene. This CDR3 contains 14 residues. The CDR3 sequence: CASSEQGQVGGYTF. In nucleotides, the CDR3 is TGCGCCAGCAGCGAGCAGGGACAGGTCGGTGGCTACACCTTC.

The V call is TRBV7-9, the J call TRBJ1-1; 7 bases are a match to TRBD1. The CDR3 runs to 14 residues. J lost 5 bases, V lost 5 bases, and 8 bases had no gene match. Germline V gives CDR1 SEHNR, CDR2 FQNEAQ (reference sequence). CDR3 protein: CASSPVTGQTEAFF. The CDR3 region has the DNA TGTGCCAGCAGCCCAGTGACAGGGCAAACTGAAGCTTTCTTT.

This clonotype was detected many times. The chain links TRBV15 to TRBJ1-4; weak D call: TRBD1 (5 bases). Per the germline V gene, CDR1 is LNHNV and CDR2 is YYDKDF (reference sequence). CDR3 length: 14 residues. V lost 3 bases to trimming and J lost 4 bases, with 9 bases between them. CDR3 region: CATSSDRYNEKLFF. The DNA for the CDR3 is TGTGCCACCAGCAGTGACAGATATAATGAAAAACTGTTTTTT.

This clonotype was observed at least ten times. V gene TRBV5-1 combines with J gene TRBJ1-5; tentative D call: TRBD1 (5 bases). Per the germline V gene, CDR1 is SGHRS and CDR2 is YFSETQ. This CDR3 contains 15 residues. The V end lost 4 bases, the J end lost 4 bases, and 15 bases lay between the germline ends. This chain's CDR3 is CASSLDGTSNQPQHF. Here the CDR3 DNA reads TGCGCCAGCAGCCTCGATGGGACCTCAAATCAGCCCCAGCATTTT.

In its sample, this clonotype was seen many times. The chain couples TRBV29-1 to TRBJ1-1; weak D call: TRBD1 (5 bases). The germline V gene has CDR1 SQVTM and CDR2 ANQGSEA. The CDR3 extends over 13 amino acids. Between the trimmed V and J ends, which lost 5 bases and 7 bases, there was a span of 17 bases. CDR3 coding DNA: TGCAGCGTTTCCCCTTCGGCGGGGCGTGAAGCTTTCTTT. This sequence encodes CSVSPSAGREAFF.

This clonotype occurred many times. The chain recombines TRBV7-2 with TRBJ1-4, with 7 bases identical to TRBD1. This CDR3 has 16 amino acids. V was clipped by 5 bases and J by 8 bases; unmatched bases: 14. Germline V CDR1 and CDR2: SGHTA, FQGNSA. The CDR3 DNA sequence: TGTGCCAGCAGCCCGGATCTACAGGGGAGGAACGAAAAACTGTTTTTT. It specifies CASSPDLQGRNEKLFF.

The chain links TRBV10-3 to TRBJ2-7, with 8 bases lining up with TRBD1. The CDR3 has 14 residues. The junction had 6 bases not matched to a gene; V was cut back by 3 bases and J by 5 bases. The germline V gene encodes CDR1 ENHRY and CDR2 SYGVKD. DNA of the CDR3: TGTGCCATCAGTGAAGGACAGGGCAGGGACGAGCAGTACTTC. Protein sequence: CAISEGQGRDEQYF.